The 26 T cell receptor beta chains below come from one sample, sequenced in a study of OX40 agonist ivuxolimab in advanced cancers. Measured with immunoSEQ multiplex PCR; TCRdb has only the in-frame clones, and not every one. Of roughly 49,000 clones in the sample, 88% are singletons; the top ten hold about 3.2%. This specimen consisted of CD4+ or CD8+ T cells sorted from blood, obtained in a trial of the OX40 agonist ivuxolimab. The receptors here all came from an adult with an advanced solid tumor such as melanoma, head and neck, liver or kidney cancer.

The chain employs TRBV28 and TRBJ1-5; possibly TRBD1 for D (6 bases). The germline gives CDR1 MDHEN, CDR2 SYDVKM. Trimming stripped 3 bases from V and 5 bases from J, with 14 bases between. The CDR3 sequence is 15 residues long. CDR3 region: CASSLSVQGYQPQHF. CDR3 DNA: TGTGCCAGCAGTTTGTCGGTACAGGGATATCAGCCCCAGCATTTT.

The rearrangement uses TRBV5-1 and TRBJ1-2, with D possibly TRBD1 on 6 matching bases. This CDR3 comprises 17 residues. Trimming took off 2 bases at V and 1 base at J, with 18 bases between the two ends. Per germline, CDR1 SGHRS and CDR2 YFSETQ. The CDR3 coding sequence is TGCGCCAGCAGCTTTTCTCAGGGGCCCAGCCTTAACTATGGCTACACCTTC. Residues: CASSFSQGPSLNYGYTF. The entire variable domain, with the rest obtained from reference TRBV5-1 and TRBJ1-2, is as follows: KAGVTQTPRYLIKTRGQQVTLSCSPISGHRSVSWYQQTPGQGLQFLFEYFSETQRNKGNFPGRFSGRQFSNSRSEMNVSTLELGDSALYLCASSFSQGPSLNYGYTFGSGTRLTVV.

The genes are TRBV11-1 and TRBJ2-7; no clear D. Trimming removed 4 bases from V and 0 bases from J, with 13 bases in between. Germline V gene sequence: CDR1 SGHAT, CDR2 FQDESV (reference sequence). CDR3 length: 15 residues. CDR3 sequence reads: CASSSAGLSSYEQYF. The CDR3 coding sequence is TGTGCCAGCAGCTCTGCCGGGCTGAGCTCCTACGAGCAGTACTTC.

The chain recombines TRBV5-1 with TRBJ1-2; 7 positions match TRBD1. The trim removed 2 bases at V and 8 bases at J, leaving 12 bases unmatched. Germline assignment: CDR1 SGHRS and CDR2 YFSETQ. The CDR3 runs 15 residues. The CDR3 DNA sequence: TGCGCCAGCAGCTTCACAACAGACAGGGCGCTAGGCTACACCTTC. This codes for CASSFTTDRALGYTF. Using reference TRBV5-1 and TRBJ1-2 for the parts outside the CDR3, the full variable domain is KAGVTQTPRYLIKTRGQQVTLSCSPISGHRSVSWYQQTPGQGLQFLFEYFSETQRNKGNFPGRFSGRQFSNSRSEMNVSTLELGDSALYLCASSFTTDRALGYTFGSGTRLTVV.

The V call is TRBV7-6, the J call TRBJ2-3; no definite D call. Trimming took off 1 base at V and 2 bases at J, with 10 bases between the two ends. The CDR3 spans 15 residues. CDR1 and CDR2 (germline): SGHVS, FNYEAQ. The CDR3 here is CASSLGTISTDTQYF. Written as DNA, the CDR3 is TGTGCCAGCAGCTTAGGGACCATATCCACAGATACGCAGTATTTT.

Concerning this clone: Other DNA sequences in this specimen translate into the identical CDR3. The chain combines TRBV7-2 with TRBJ1-2; 7 nucleotides match TRBD1. The V gene's germline CDR1 is SGHTA and CDR2 FQGNSA. V trimming: 5 bases; J trimming: 0 bases; junction bases outside the gene matches: 9. This CDR3 spans 16 amino acids. This chain's CDR3 is CASSARGGRPNYGYTF. CDR3 nucleotide sequence: TGTGCCAGCAGCGCCAGAGGGGGCAGACCTAACTATGGCTACACCTTC.

The chain employs TRBV28 and TRBJ2-3, with unresolved D. V lost 5 bases and J 0 bases, leaving 6 bases between the germline ends. This CDR3 has 13 residues. Germline V gives CDR1 MDHEN, CDR2 SYDVKM. This CDR3 reads CASSPLSTDTQYF. Here the CDR3 DNA reads TGTGCCAGCAGTCCCTTAAGCACAGATACGCAGTATTTT.

CDR3 bases: TGTGCCAGCAGCTTAGATGGGAGGGTGAGAAACACTGAAGCTTTCTTT. Amino acids: CASSLDGRVRNTEAFF. This chain connects TRBV7-9 to TRBJ1-1; D remains unclear. V dropped 1 base and J dropped 2 bases, with 14 bases sitting between them. From germline, CDR1 is SEHNR and CDR2 FQNEAQ (reference sequence). The length of the CDR3 is 16 residues.

This clone was counted once. This chain links TRBV5-8 with TRBJ2-5; the D is unclear. CDR1 SGHTS and CDR2 YDEGEE come from the germline V gene. Between the trimmed V and J ends, which lost 4 bases and 6 bases, there was a span of 13 bases. The CDR3 runs 13 residues. DNA of the CDR3: TGTGCCAGCAGCCAAGTCGGGCCCAAGACCCAGTACTTC. Translated: CASSQVGPKTQYF.

V gene TRBV27 combines with J gene TRBJ2-3; tentative D call: TRBD2 (6 bases). There are 14 residues in the CDR3. Looked up from germline, CDR1 is MNHEY and CDR2 is SMNVEV (reference sequence). V was clipped by 3 bases and J by 2 bases, with 9 bases between them. In DNA form, the CDR3 reads TGTGCCAGCAGTTTCGGGGGTATCACAGATACGCAGTATTTT. It is translated as CASSFGGITDTQYF.

V gene TRBV7-2 combines with J gene TRBJ2-7, with D possibly TRBD2 on 7 matching bases. Germline V CDR1 and CDR2: SGHTA, FQGNSA. V shed 1 base and J shed 8 bases, with 15 bases lying between them. The CDR3 covers 14 residues. Written as DNA, the CDR3 is TGTGCCAGCAGCTTAGAGTGGGGGGGCCCGCAGCAGTACTTC. As protein: CASSLEWGGPQQYF. Combining the CDR3 with reference TRBV7-2 and TRBJ2-7 gives the whole variable domain GAGVSQSPSNKVTEKGKDVELRCDPISGHTALYWYRQSLGQGLEFLIYFQGNSAPDKSGLPSDRFSAERTGGSVSTLTIQRTQQEDSAVYLCASSLEWGGPQQYFGPGTRLTVT.

The rearrangement links TRBV7-2 to TRBJ2-3; maybe TRBD2 (5 bases). CDR1 is SGHTA, CDR2 FQGNSA, per germline. Trimming removed 2 bases from V and 5 bases from J, with 8 bases in between. This CDR3 region has 13 residues. The CDR3 protein is CASSLPGLDTQYF. CDR3 nucleotide sequence: TGTGCCAGCAGCTTACCGGGGTTAGATACGCAGTATTTT.

This sequence joins TRBV10-1 and TRBJ1-1; maybe TRBD1 (6 bases). The CDR3 is made up of 14 amino acids. V was pared by 8 bases and J by 0 bases, with 13 bases between. CDR1 WNHNN and CDR2 SYGVQD come from the germline V gene (reference sequence). The CDR3 loop reads CASLPGALNTEAFF. In DNA, the CDR3 is TGCGCCAGCCTGCCAGGGGCCCTGAACACTGAAGCTTTCTTT.

V gene TRBV7-9 combines with J gene TRBJ2-1; D is unresolved. V was pared by 2 bases and J by 6 bases, with 17 bases between. The CDR3 is made up of 16 amino acids. Germline-derived CDR1 and CDR2 are SEHNR and FQNEAQ (reference sequence). The DNA for the CDR3 is TGTGCCAGCAGCTTATTCCCCCGCTCAGTCGGCAATGAGCAGTTCTTC. Protein sequence: CASSLFPRSVGNEQFF.

The rearrangement uses TRBV27 and TRBJ1-4; 10 bases are a match to TRBD1. Germline V lookup: CDR1 MNHEY, CDR2 SMNVEV (reference sequence). The CDR3 extends over 18 amino acids. V gave up 5 bases and J gave up 4 bases; unmatched junction bases: 13. CDR3 sequence (DNA): TGTGCCAGCAGTCCGGACTTCCGACAGGGGGCGGGTAATGAAAAACTGTTTTTT. Translating gives CASSPDFRQGAGNEKLFF.

The rearrangement uses TRBV10-2 and TRBJ2-1; TRBD2 matches 8 bases. The length of the CDR3 is 13 residues. Germline V CDR1 and CDR2: WSHSY, SAAADI. V lost 6 bases to trimming and J lost 2 bases; unmatched junction nucleotides: 0. The CDR3 region is CASRGLAYNEQFF. In DNA, the CDR3 is TGCGCCAGCAGGGGACTAGCCTACAATGAGCAGTTCTTC.

The rearrangement links TRBV4-1 to TRBJ1-2; possibly TRBD1 for D (6 bases). Germline V gene lookup returns CDR1 MGHRA and CDR2 YSYEKL. CDR3 length: 15 residues. V was clipped by 0 bases and J by 4 bases, with 12 bases between them. CDR3 in DNA: TGCGCCAGCAGCCAAGATCGTGACAGGTCCTATGGCTACACCTTC. Translating gives CASSQDRDRSYGYTF.

The rearrangement links TRBV10-1 to TRBJ2-2; tentative D call: TRBD1 (6 bases). This CDR3 comprises 14 residues. The germline gives CDR1 WNHNN, CDR2 SYGVQD (reference sequence). V was cut by 6 bases and J by 4 bases, with 12 bases left in between. CDR3 in amino acids: CASRGDRSTGELFF. In DNA, the CDR3 is TGCGCCAGCAGAGGAGACAGGTCCACCGGGGAGCTGTTTTTT.

CDR3 bases: TGTGCCAGCAGTGGCCGGGACAGGGGGCGATTCTCTGGGGCCAACGTCCTGACTTTC. This translates into CASSGRDRGRFSGANVLTF. This chain links TRBV2 with TRBJ2-6; the match to TRBD1 covers 12 bases. V shed 4 bases and J 0 bases; nucleotides not matched to a gene: 7. The CDR3 runs to 19 residues. Germline V gives CDR1 SNHLY, CDR2 FYNNEI.

The V and J genes are TRBV2 and TRBJ1-1; no clear D. CDR1 SNHLY and CDR2 FYNNEI come from the germline V gene. V shed 5 bases and J shed 6 bases, with 19 bases lying between them. The CDR3 has 15 residues. This CDR3 is CASSIPSGPSAEAFF. CDR3 DNA sequence: TGTGCCAGCAGTATCCCTTCCGGACCTAGCGCTGAAGCTTTCTTT.

V and J are TRBV7-9 and TRBJ2-3; D call uncertain. This CDR3 spans 12 amino acids. V was pared by 4 bases and J by 6 bases, with 8 bases between. In germline, CDR1 is SEHNR, CDR2 FQNEAQ (reference sequence). The CDR3 sequence: CASSSSRDTQYF. CDR3 in DNA: TGTGCCAGCAGCTCCAGTAGGGATACGCAGTATTTT.

This chain connects TRBV9 to TRBJ2-7; TRBD1 agrees at 9 bases. This CDR3 has 15 residues. Looked up from germline, CDR1 is SGDLS and CDR2 is YYNGEE. With 0 bases clipped from V and 6 bases from J, the junction kept 7 bases outside the gene matches. The CDR3 sequence: CASSVGGQGVSEQYF. DNA for the CDR3: TGTGCCAGCAGCGTAGGGGGACAGGGAGTGAGCGAGCAGTACTTC. The full variable domain, in which reference TRBV9 and TRBJ2-7 provide the parts outside the CDR3, is DSGVTQTPKHLITATGQRVTLRCSPRSGDLSVYWYQQSLDQGLQFLIQYYNGEERAKGNILERFSAQQFPDLHSELNLSSLELGDSALYFCASSVGGQGVSEQYFGPGTRLTVT.

The chain links TRBV5-1 to TRBJ2-5; TRBD2 agrees at 7 bases. The CDR3 has 16 residues. J was trimmed by 5 bases and V by 5 bases; bases with no gene match: 15. Germline CDR1 and CDR2: SGHRS and YFSETQ. CDR3 region: CASSLTAGVPRETQYF. The CDR3 region has the DNA TGCGCCAGCAGTTTGACGGCGGGAGTCCCGCGGGAGACCCAGTACTTC.

The rearrangement joins TRBV7-3 to TRBJ2-5; the D call may be TRBD1 or TRBD2 (5 bases each). The V end lost 4 bases, the J end lost 0 bases, and 12 bases lay between the germline ends. Germline V gene sequence: CDR1 SGHTA, CDR2 FQGTGA. The CDR3 loop spans 15 amino acids. The CDR3 loop is CASSSGGGYQETQYF. The CDR3 nucleotides are TGTGCCAGCAGCTCGGGTGGGGGTTACCAAGAGACCCAGTACTTC.

The rearrangement joins TRBV4-2 to TRBJ2-3, with 8 bases matching TRBD2. With 2 bases clipped from V and 5 bases from J, the junction kept 12 bases outside the gene matches. Germline CDR1 reads LGHNA; CDR2 reads YNFKEQ. The CDR3 has 17 amino acids. The DNA of the CDR3 is TGTGCCAGCAGCCAACTCTCAGGAGCGGGAGCAAAAGATACGCAGTATTTT. It yields the protein CASSQLSGAGAKDTQYF.

This clone was recorded once. The rearrangement joins TRBV4-2 to TRBJ2-3; D gene uncertain. Trimming left V 1 base short and J 7 bases short, with 21 bases between. The CDR3 has 17 residues. Germline lookup yields CDR1 LGHNA and CDR2 YNFKEQ. CDR3: CASSQGDSQAGTYTQYF. CDR3 nucleotide sequence: TGTGCCAGCAGCCAAGGGGATTCGCAAGCTGGAACGTATACGCAGTATTTT.